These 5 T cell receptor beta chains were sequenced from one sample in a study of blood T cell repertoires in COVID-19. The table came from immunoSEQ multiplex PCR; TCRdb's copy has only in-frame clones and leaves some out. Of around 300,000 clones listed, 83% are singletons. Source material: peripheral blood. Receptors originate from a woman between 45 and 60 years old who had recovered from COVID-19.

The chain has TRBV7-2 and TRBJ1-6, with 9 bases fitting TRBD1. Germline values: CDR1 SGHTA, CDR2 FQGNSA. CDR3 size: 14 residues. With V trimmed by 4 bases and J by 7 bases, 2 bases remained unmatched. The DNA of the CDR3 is TGTGCCAGCAGCTCGACAGGGGGAAATTCACCCCTCCACTTT. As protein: CASSSTGGNSPLHF.

CDR3 nucleotide sequence: TGTGCCAGCAGCCCTTCGTGGGGCGCGTACGAGCAGTACTTC. This gives the protein CASSPSWGAYEQYF. V gene TRBV5-6 combines with J gene TRBJ2-7; tentatively, D is TRBD1 (5 bases). In germline, CDR1 is SGHDT, CDR2 YYEEEE. This CDR3 has 14 residues. V was trimmed by 4 bases and J by 4 bases, leaving 15 bases between them.

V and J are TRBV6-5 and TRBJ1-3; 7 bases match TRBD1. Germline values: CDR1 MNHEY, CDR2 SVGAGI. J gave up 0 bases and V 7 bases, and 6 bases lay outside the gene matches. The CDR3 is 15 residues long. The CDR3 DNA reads TGTGCCAGCATCTTAGACAGGGTCTCTGGAAACACCATATATTTT. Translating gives CASILDRVSGNTIYF.

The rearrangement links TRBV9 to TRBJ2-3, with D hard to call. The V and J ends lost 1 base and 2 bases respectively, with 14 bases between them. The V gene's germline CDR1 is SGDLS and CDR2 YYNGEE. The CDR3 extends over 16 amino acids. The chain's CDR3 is CASSVQSNGFTDTQYF. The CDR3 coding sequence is TGTGCCAGCAGCGTACAATCAAACGGGTTCACAGATACGCAGTATTTT.

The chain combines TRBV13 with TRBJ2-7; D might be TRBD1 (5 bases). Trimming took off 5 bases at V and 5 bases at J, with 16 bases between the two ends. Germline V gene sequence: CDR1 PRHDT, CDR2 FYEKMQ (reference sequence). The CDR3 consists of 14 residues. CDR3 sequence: CASSRSNLQDEQYF. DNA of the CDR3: TGTGCCAGCAGCCGCTCTAACCTACAGGACGAGCAGTACTTC.